Listed below are T cell receptor beta chains from one sample, sequenced in a study of T cell changes during pregnancy in multiple sclerosis. Clones were sequenced by immunoSEQ multiplex PCR, and TCRdb holds only the in-frame ones, with some missing. The data hold 90,000 to 120,000 clones, with 85% to 95% observed a single time. Sequencing used peripheral blood, obtained in the third trimester of pregnancy. These receptors came from a female donor in good health, enrolled as a control in a pregnancy study. Both conserved end residues are part of each CDR3. A D gene is named only where the DNA matches it firmly. Part of the rows lack a size; the others show once, few, many or a class for expanded clones.

D,J,size,V,CDR3,DNA
TRBD2,TRBJ2-1,.,TRBV6-5,CASSPIAGAYNEQFF,TGTGCCAGCAGCCCTATAGCGGGGGCATACAATGAGCAGTTCTTC
TRBD1,TRBJ2-3,.,TRBV9,CASSVESRQGTSTDTQYF,TGTGCCAGCAGCGTAGAGTCGCGACAGGGGACCTCCACAGATACGCAGTATTTT
TRBD2,TRBJ2-7,.,TRBV12-5,CASGLVAGGRSYEQYF,TGTGCTAGTGGTTTGGTCGCGGGGGGCCGTTCCTACGAGCAGTACTTC
.,TRBJ2-7,once,TRBV21-1,CASSKITRCEQYF,TGTGCCAGCAGCAAAATCACGAGGTGCGAGCAGTACTTC
.,TRBJ2-3,.,TRBV18,CASSPGISTDTQYF,TGTGCCAGCTCACCCGGTATTAGCACAGATACGCAGTATTTT
TRBD1,TRBJ1-1,.,TRBV11-2,CASSLVDRGPEAFF,TGTGCCAGCAGCTTAGTTGACAGGGGTCCTGAAGCTTTCTTT
.,TRBJ2-2,.,TRBV11-3,CASSHRDDGELFF,TGTGCCAGCAGCCACAGGGATGACGGGGAGCTGTTTTTT
.,TRBJ1-3,.,TRBV4-3,CASSQEEGSSGNTIYF,TGCGCCAGCAGCCAAGAGGAGGGAAGCTCTGGAAACACCATATATTTT
TRBD1,TRBJ2-7,.,TRBV4-2,CASSQAGTASSYEQYF,TGTGCCAGCAGCCAAGCCGGGACAGCTAGCTCCTACGAGCAGTACTTC
TRBD1,TRBJ1-2,.,TRBV19,CASSIGDRVHGYTF,TGTGCCAGTAGTATAGGTGACAGGGTCCATGGCTACACCTTC
TRBD2,TRBJ2-2,once,TRBV29-1,CSVPGGVNTGELFF,TGCAGCGTTCCTGGGGGGGTGAACACCGGGGAGCTGTTTTTT
TRBD2,TRBJ2-1,.,TRBV4-1,CASSPALAGEDEQFF,TGCGCCAGCAGCCCCGCTTTAGCGGGGGAGGATGAGCAGTTCTTC
.,TRBJ1-3,.,TRBV7-8,CASSLAWGAGNTIYF,TGTGCCAGCAGCTTAGCATGGGGGGCTGGAAACACCATATATTTT
.,TRBJ2-2,.,TRBV21-1,CASSKEDTLDTGELFF,TGTGCCAGCAGCAAAGAGGACACCCTGGACACCGGGGAGCTGTTTTTT
TRBD2,TRBJ2-1,.,TRBV9,CASSVVGSGGPYNEQFF,TGTGCCAGCAGCGTAGTGGGTAGCGGGGGACCCTACAATGAGCAGTTCTTC
TRBD2,TRBJ2-3,.,TRBV7-8,CASRDSGGSTDTQYF,TGTGCCAGCAGAGATAGCGGGGGCTCCACAGATACGCAGTATTTT
.,TRBJ1-2,.,TRBV11-2,CASSSISGGSDYGYTF,TGTGCCAGCAGTTCTATAAGTGGGGGCTCGGATTATGGCTACACCTTC
TRBD2,TRBJ2-1,.,TRBV18,CASSPTSGGASNEQFF,TGTGCCAGCTCACCCACTAGCGGGGGGGCCAGCAATGAGCAGTTCTTC
.,TRBJ2-7,.,TRBV18,CASSPTSVGIYEQYF,TGTGCCAGCTCACCTACCTCGGTCGGGATCTACGAGCAGTACTTC
TRBD2,TRBJ2-2,.,TRBV7-2,CASSPLRGGYTGELFF,TGTGCCAGCAGCCCCCTGCGGGGGGGCTACACCGGGGAGCTGTTTTTT
.,TRBJ2-3,.,TRBV7-2,CASGMYLSTDTQYF,TGTGCCAGCGGTATGTACCTAAGCACAGATACGCAGTATTTT
.,TRBJ1-1,.,TRBV27,CASMHQVQGSTAFF,TGTGCCAGCATGCACCAGGTACAGGGATCAACAGCTTTCTTT
.,TRBJ1-5,.,TRBV19,CASSSQGYNQPQHF,TGTGCCAGTAGCTCGCAGGGATACAATCAGCCCCAGCATTTT
TRBD1,TRBJ2-1,.,TRBV6-5,CASSHRDRGGIEQFF,TGTGCCAGCAGTCACCGGGACAGGGGAGGAATTGAGCAGTTCTTC
.,TRBJ1-2,.,TRBV29-1,CSVQATNYGYTF,TGCAGCGTTCAGGCCACTAACTATGGCTACACCTTC
.,TRBJ2-2,.,TRBV19,CASSIEGEENTGELFF,TGTGCCAGTAGTATAGAGGGGGAGGAGAACACCGGGGAGCTGTTTTTT
TRBD2,TRBJ2-7,.,TRBV19,CASSTGLAGVGQYF,TGTGCCAGTAGTACGGGACTAGCGGGGGTAGGGCAGTACTTC
.,TRBJ1-6,once,TRBV5-1,CASSDKTQPNSPLHF,TGCGCCAGCAGTGACAAGACCCAACCAAATTCACCCCTCCACTTT
.,TRBJ2-7,.,TRBV5-4,CASSLSRDSYEQYF,TGTGCCAGCAGCTTATCCCGCGACTCCTACGAGCAGTACTTC
.,TRBJ1-2,once,TRBV7-2,CASSLPQDYGYTF,TGTGCCAGCAGCTTACCACAGGACTATGGCTACACCTTC
.,TRBJ1-1,.,TRBV9,CASSEIQGLYTEAFF,TGTGCCAGCAGCGAGATACAGGGCCTATACACTGAAGCTTTCTTT
TRBD1,TRBJ2-5,.,TRBV5-1,CASSRMGQSQETQYF,TGCGCCAGCAGCCGAATGGGACAGAGCCAAGAGACCCAGTACTTC
.,TRBJ1-4,.,TRBV30,CAWSTGGLATNEKLFF,TGTGCCTGGAGTACGGGGGGCCTCGCAACTAATGAAAAACTGTTTTTT
TRBD1,TRBJ1-2,.,TRBV29-1,CSVERAGTANYGYTF,TGCAGCGTTGAAAGGGCGGGGACAGCTAACTATGGCTACACCTTC
TRBD1,TRBJ1-5,.,TRBV7-2,CASSSQGAGLPQHF,TGTGCCAGCAGCTCCCAGGGGGCTGGATTGCCCCAGCATTTT
TRBD1,TRBJ2-2,.,TRBV25-1,CASIGDSANTGELFF,TGTGCCAGCATTGGGGACAGCGCGAACACCGGGGAGCTGTTTTTT
.,TRBJ2-1,.,TRBV9,CASSVASGRGGGTDLHNEQFF,TGTGCCAGCAGCGTAGCTTCTGGGAGGGGGGGCGGAACGGACTTGCACAATGAGCAGTTCTTC
.,TRBJ2-1,.,TRBV4-2,CASSQVAGAGEQFF,TGTGCCAGCAGCCAAGTAGCAGGGGCCGGTGAGCAGTTCTTC
.,TRBJ1-6,once,TRBV11-2,CASSLVRQGGAPLHF,TGTGCCAGCAGCTTAGTACGGCAGGGAGGAGCACCCCTCCACTTT
.,TRBJ2-3,.,TRBV5-1,CASSRVGEVTQYF,TGCGCCAGCAGTCGGGTGGGTGAGGTGACGCAGTATTTT
.,TRBJ1-4,.,TRBV6-5,CASKTQGEVGEKLFF,TGTGCCAGCAAGACCCAAGGGGAGGTGGGTGAAAAACTGTTTTTT
TRBD1,TRBJ2-2,few,TRBV7-7,CASSLTGGRTGELFF,TGTGCTAGCAGCTTGACAGGGGGTAGAACCGGGGAGCTGTTTTTT
TRBD1,TRBJ2-2,.,TRBV2,CASTARDRGTGELFF,TGTGCCAGCACCGCCCGGGACAGGGGCACCGGGGAGCTGTTTTTT
.,TRBJ1-1,.,TRBV4-1,CASSRGRGVDMNTEAFF,TGCGCCAGCAGCCGGGGGAGGGGGGTTGACATGAACACTGAAGCTTTCTTT
TRBD2,TRBJ2-1,.,TRBV4-1,CASSQASGGYNEQFF,TGCGCCAGCAGCCAAGCTAGCGGGGGGTACAATGAGCAGTTCTTC